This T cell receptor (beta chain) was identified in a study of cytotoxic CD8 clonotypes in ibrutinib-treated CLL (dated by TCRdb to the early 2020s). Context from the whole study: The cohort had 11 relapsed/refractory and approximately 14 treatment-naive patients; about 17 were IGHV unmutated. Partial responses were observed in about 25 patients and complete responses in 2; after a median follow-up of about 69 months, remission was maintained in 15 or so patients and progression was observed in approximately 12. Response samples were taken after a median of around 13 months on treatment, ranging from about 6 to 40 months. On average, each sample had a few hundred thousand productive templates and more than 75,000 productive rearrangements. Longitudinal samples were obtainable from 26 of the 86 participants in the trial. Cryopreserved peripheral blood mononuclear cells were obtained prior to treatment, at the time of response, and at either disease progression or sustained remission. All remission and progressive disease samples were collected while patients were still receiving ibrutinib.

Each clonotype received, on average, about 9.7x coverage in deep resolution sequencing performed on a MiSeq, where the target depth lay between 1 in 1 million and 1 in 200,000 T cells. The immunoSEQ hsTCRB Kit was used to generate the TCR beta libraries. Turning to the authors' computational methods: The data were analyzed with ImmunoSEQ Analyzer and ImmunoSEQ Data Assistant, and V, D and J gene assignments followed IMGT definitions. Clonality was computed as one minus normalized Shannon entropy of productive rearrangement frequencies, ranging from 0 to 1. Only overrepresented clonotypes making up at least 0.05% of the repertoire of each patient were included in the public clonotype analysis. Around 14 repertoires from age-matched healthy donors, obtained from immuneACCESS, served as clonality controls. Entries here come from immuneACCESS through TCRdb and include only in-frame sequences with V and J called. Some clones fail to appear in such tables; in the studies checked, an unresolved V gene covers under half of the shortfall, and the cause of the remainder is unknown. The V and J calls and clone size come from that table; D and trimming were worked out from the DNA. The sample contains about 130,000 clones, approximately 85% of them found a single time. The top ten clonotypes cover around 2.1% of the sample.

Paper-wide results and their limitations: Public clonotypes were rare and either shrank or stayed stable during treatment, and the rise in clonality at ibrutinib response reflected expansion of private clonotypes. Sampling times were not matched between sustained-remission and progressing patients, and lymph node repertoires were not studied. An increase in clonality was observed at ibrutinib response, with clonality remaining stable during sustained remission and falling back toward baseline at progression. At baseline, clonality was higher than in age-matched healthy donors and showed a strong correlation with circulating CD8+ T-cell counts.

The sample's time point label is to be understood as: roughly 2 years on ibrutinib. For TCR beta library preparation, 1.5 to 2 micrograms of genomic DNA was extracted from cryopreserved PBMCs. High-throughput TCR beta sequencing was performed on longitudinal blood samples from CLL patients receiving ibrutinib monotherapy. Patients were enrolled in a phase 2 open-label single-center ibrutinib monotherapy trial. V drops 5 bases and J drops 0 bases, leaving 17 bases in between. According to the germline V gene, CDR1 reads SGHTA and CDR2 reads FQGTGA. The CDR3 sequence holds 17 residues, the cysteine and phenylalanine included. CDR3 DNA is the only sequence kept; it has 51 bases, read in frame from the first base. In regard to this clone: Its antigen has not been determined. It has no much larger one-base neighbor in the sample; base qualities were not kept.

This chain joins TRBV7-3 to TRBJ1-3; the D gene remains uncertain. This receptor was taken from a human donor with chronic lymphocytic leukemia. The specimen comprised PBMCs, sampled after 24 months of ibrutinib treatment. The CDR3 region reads CASSPRADPYSGNTIYF. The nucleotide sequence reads TGTGCCAGCAGCCCGCGGGCCGACCCCTACTCTGGAAACACCATATATTTT.